This TCR beta chain was identified during a study of shared clonotypes between healthy human individuals. Positively selected for CCR7, the CD45RO-negative cells used as naive CD8 cells excluded terminally differentiated effector memory CD45RA+ cells. Every one of the donors was a Caucasian adult that lived in Nashville, Tennessee. Study conclusions and caveats: Of the naive CD4 clonotypes, about 5% were shared across a few donors.

The assay used deep level. TCRdb keeps only in-frame clones here, not all; method: immunoSEQ multiplex PCR. The table has about 2 million clones, about 95% seen once. Trimming removed 2 bases from V and 5 bases from J, with 10 bases in between. From germline, CDR1 is MDHEN and CDR2 SYDVKM. This CDR3 contains 14 residues. To note about this clone: Its matching antigen is unknown.

The chain couples TRBV28 to TRBJ1-5; no reliable D call. Sequencing used naive CD8+ T cells sorted from blood. The source is a man aged 18 to 30 in good health. CDR3 coding DNA: TGTGCCAGCAGTTTAAAATGGGGAGATCAGCCCCAGCATTTT. Translated, it gives CASSLKWGDQPQHF.